This TCR beta chain stems from a study of cytomegalovirus exposure and HLA in healthy donors. Study observations and caveats: Under in vitro conditions, a few CMV-associated chains were confirmed as specific for CMV antigens. Associated with cytomegalovirus, according to the listing, were 150 to 200 TCR beta chains.

The V and J ends lost 0 bases and 7 bases respectively, with 15 bases between them. Germline CDR1 MDHEN, CDR2 SYDVKM. The CDR3 runs to 15 residues. Turning to this clone: The target antigen is unknown.

Here immunoSEQ multiplex PCR was the method, and the copy in TCRdb shows in-frame clones only, minus some. Here the sample spans 50,000 to 80,000 clones, roughly 91% being singletons. What was sequenced was PBMCs. The source is a woman aged 18-30 years in good health and CMV-seronegative. V and J are TRBV28 and TRBJ1-2; D is undetermined. CDR3 protein: CASSLWPRSSSGYTF. The CDR3 DNA sequence: TGTGCCAGCAGTTTATGGCCCCGTAGTAGCTCTGGCTACACCTTC.